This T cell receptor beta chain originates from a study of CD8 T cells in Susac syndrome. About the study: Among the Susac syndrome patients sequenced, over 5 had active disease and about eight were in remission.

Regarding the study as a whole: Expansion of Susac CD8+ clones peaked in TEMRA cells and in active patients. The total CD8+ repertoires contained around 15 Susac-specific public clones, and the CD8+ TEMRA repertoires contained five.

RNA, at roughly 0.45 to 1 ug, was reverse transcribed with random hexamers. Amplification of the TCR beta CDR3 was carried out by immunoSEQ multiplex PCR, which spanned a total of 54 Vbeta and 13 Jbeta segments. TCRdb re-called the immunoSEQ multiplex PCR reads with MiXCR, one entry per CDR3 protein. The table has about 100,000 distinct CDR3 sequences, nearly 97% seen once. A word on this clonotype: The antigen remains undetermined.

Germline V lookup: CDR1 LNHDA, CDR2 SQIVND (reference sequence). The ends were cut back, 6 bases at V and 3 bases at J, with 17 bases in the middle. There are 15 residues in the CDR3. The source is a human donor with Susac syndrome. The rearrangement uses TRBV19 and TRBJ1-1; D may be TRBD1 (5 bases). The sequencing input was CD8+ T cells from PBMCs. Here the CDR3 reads CASSKGIGSDTEAFF. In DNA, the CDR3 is TGTGCCAGTAGCAAGGGGATTGGATCGGACACTGAAGCTTTCTTT.